This TCR beta chain was observed in a study of shared clonotypes between healthy human individuals. Across the whole study: Donors had three CD4 naive, three CD4 memory, two CD8 naive and one CD8 memory plate apiece.

Generated by immunoSEQ multiplex PCR, the TCRdb table keeps only in-frame clones and is missing some. This sample carries 1.5 million to 2.5 million clones, approximately 95% of them seen once, and the ten largest clones take 1.2%. CD45RO-negative, CCR7-selected cells formed the naive CD8 fraction, which excluded terminally differentiated effector memory CD45RA+ cells. Worth noting for this clone: Antigen: not known.

Study-level points and caveats: Rarefaction gave evidence that sorted-subset sequencing remained incomplete despite large depth. Shared across a few donors were around 5% of the naive CD4 clonotypes.

The CDR3 loop spans 13 amino acids. From germline, CDR1 is SGHNT and CDR2 YYREEE (reference sequence). V dropped 4 bases and J dropped 4 bases, with 11 bases sitting between them. The sequence was obtained from a man aged 18 to 30 in good health. The sample taken for sequencing was naive CD8+ T cells sorted from blood. The chain is built from TRBV5-4 and TRBJ2-5, with D perhaps TRBD1 (6 bases). CDR3 DNA sequence: TGTGCCAGCAGCCGGACAGTGAGAGAGACCCAGTACTTC. Encoded protein: CASSRTVRETQYF.